This T cell receptor beta chain was sequenced during a study of cytomegalovirus exposure and HLA in healthy donors. Study-wide context: Among the 300 to 400 donors who were genotyped, 81% fell in the genetic ancestry cluster that is associated with self-reported Caucasian donors.

Looked up from germline, CDR1 is SGDLS and CDR2 is YYNGEE. The CDR3 covers 13 residues. The V gene lost 0 bases and the J gene lost 2 bases, with 6 bases spanning the gap. The PCR employed 60 Vbeta primers together with 13 Jbeta primers. Produced via immunoSEQ multiplex PCR; TCRdb's table is partial and in-frame only. The sample lists 60,000 to 70,000 clones, less than 80% occurring once. The TCR was taken from a woman in her forties or fifties in good health and CMV-seronegative. The chain combines TRBV9 with TRBJ2-7, with D possibly matching TRBD1 (5 bases). Sample: PBMCs. The CDR3 loop reads CASSVGQTYEQYF. DNA of the CDR3: TGTGCCAGCAGCGTAGGACAGACCTACGAGCAGTACTTC.